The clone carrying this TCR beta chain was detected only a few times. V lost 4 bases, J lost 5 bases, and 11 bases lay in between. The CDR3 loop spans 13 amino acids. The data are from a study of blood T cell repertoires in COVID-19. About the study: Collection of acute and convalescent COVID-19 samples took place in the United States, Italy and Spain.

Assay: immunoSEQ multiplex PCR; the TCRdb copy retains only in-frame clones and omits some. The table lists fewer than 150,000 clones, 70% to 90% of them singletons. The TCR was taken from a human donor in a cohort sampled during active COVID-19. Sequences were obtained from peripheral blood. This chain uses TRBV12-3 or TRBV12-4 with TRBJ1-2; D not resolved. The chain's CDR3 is CASSYAVEYGYTF. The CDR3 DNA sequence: TGTGCCAGCAGTTACGCGGTGGAGTATGGCTACACCTTC.